The 18 T cell receptor beta chains presented below share a single source sample, sequenced in a study of spatial heterogeneity in lung cancer. Time point given: sample taken at primary tumor resection. Frozen PBMC, nontumor lung or tumor provided whole RNA, which was sequenced unsorted. MiXCR, applied by TCRdb to the 5' RACE reads, yields one record per CDR3 protein. The sample has about 82,000 distinct CDR3 sequences, roughly an eighth seen once. The sample in question was PBMCs, obtained at surgery. These receptors were obtained from a male donor with early-stage non-small cell lung cancer.

The chain combines TRBV7-9 with TRBJ1-1, with a weak D call TRBD1 (6 bases). Germline V gene sequence: CDR1 SEHNR, CDR2 FQNEAQ (reference sequence). Deletions cut 4 bases from V and 5 bases from J, with 11 bases between. This CDR3 comprises 13 residues. CDR3 loop: CASSSFQGTEAFF. The CDR3 coding sequence is TGTGCCAGCAGCTCCTTCCAGGGGACTGAAGCTTTCTTT. Using reference TRBV7-9 and TRBJ1-1 for the parts outside the CDR3, the full variable domain is DTGVSQNPRHKITKRGQNVTFRCDPISEHNRLYWYRQTLGQGPEFLTYFQNEAQLEKSRLLSDRFSAERPKGSFSTLEIQRTEQGDSAMYLCASSSFQGTEAFFGQGTRLTVV.

This clonotype was seen repeatedly, ten times or more. The rearrangement links TRBV5-6 to TRBJ1-1, with no clear D. The CDR3 is 11 amino acids. V lost 4 bases and J lost 2, with 3 bases in between. CDR1 is SGHDT, CDR2 YYEEEE, per germline. The CDR3 protein is CASSLNTEAFF. The CDR3 DNA reads TGTGCCAGCAGCCTCAACACTGAAGCTTTCTTT.

The J gene is TRBJ2-1, the V gene TRBV3-1; 11 bases line up with TRBD2. CDR1 and CDR2 from the germline V gene are LGHDT and YNNKEL (reference sequence). J was trimmed by 7 bases and V by 4 bases; bases with no gene match: 9. CDR3 size: 16 residues. For the CDR3, the DNA is TGTGCCAGCAGCCCCAGACTAGCGGGACTCCGGAATGAGCAGTTCTTC. Amino acid sequence: CASSPRLAGLRNEQFF.

The chain employs TRBV7-3 and TRBJ2-3; TRBD2 matches 14 bases. Trimming cost V 6 bases and J 1 base; bases outside gene matches: 3. This CDR3 spans 16 amino acids. CDR1 is SGHTA, CDR2 FQGTGA, per germline. The CDR3 loop is CASSLGLAGGTDTQYF. CDR3 in DNA: TGTGCCAGCAGTTTGGGACTAGCGGGGGGCACAGATACGCAGTATTTT.

The gene calls are TRBV6-5 and TRBJ1-2, with 7 bases identical to TRBD1. The germline V gene has CDR1 MNHEY and CDR2 SVGAGI. Unmatched junction bases numbered 4, after V lost 4 bases and J lost 2 bases. The CDR3 runs 14 residues. The CDR3 loop is CASSSMTGNYGYTF. CDR3 coding DNA: TGTGCCAGCAGTTCCATGACAGGGAACTATGGCTACACCTTC.

This clonotype was seen only a few times. CDR3 coding DNA: TGTGCCAGTAGTATAGATCACGAGACTAGCCTCTACGAGCAGTACTTC. Its translation: CASSIDHETSLYEQYF. The V call is TRBV19, the J call TRBJ2-7; 7 bases map to TRBD2. The CDR3 spans 16 residues. The V gene end was trimmed by 0 bases and the J gene end by 3 bases; junction bases not matched to a gene: 8. Per germline, CDR1 LNHDA and CDR2 SQIVND (reference sequence).

V is TRBV5-1 and J is TRBJ1-6; TRBD1 matches at 10 bases. Germline values: CDR1 SGHRS, CDR2 YFSETQ. The CDR3 contains 17 residues. Trimming at V came to 0 bases and at J to 8 bases, leaving 8 bases not matched to a gene. The CDR3 DNA is TGCGCCAGCAGCTTGGCCGGGACAGGGGATTTGGATTCACCCCTCCACTTT. Translation: CASSLAGTGDLDSPLHF. Combining the CDR3 with reference TRBV5-1 and TRBJ1-6 gives the whole variable domain KAGVTQTPRYLIKTRGQQVTLSCSPISGHRSVSWYQQTPGQGLQFLFEYFSETQRNKGNFPGRFSGRQFSNSRSEMNVSTLELGDSALYLCASSLAGTGDLDSPLHFGNGTRLTVT.

This clonotype came up a few times. The V call is TRBV7-8, the J call TRBJ2-5, with 7 nucleotides matching TRBD2. V trimming: 1 base; J trimming: 2 bases; junction bases outside the gene matches: 4. This CDR3 region has 15 residues. The V gene's germline CDR1 is SGHVS and CDR2 FQNEAQ. The CDR3 nucleotides are TGTGCCAGCAGCTTAGAGACGCGGGAGCAAGAGACCCAGTACTTC. Translation: CASSLETREQETQYF.

V usage is TRBV5-4 and J usage is TRBJ2-2; TRBD2 aligns across 9 bases. This CDR3 comprises 17 residues. Germline V gives CDR1 SGHNT, CDR2 YYREEE (reference sequence). V lost 1 base and J lost 2; bases outside the gene matches: 6. Here the CDR3 reads CASSLYLAGKNTGELFF. DNA of the CDR3: TGTGCCAGCAGCTTGTACCTAGCGGGGAAAAACACCGGGGAGCTGTTTTTT.

The chain links TRBV20-1 to TRBJ1-1, with 7 nucleotides matching TRBD1. V was pared by 0 bases and J by 5 bases, with 12 bases of the junction left unmatched. Germline lookup yields CDR1 DFQATT and CDR2 SNEGSKA (reference sequence). The CDR3 covers 16 residues. The CDR3 DNA is TGCAGTGCTAGAGATACCCTGACAGGGATTGGGACTGAAGCTTTCTTT. Residues: CSARDTLTGIGTEAFF.

This clonotype was counted between two and nine times. V is TRBV7-2 and J is TRBJ2-3, with TRBD2 matching over 8 bases. The trim removed 5 bases at V and 7 bases at J, leaving 8 bases unmatched. Looked up from germline, CDR1 is SGHTA and CDR2 is FQGNSA. This CDR3 comprises 14 residues. CDR3 loop: CASSPRTSLHTQYF. DNA of the CDR3: TGTGCCAGCAGCCCCAGGACTAGCCTACATACGCAGTATTTT.

This clonotype was detected only a few times. DNA of the CDR3: TGCAGCGTCAGGGACGTTGACTTGAACACTGAAGCTTTCTTT. It is translated as CSVRDVDLNTEAFF. The chain uses TRBV29-1 and TRBJ1-1, with a weak D call TRBD1 (5 bases). Germline V gene sequence: CDR1 SQVTM, CDR2 ANQGSEA. The CDR3 has 14 amino acids. The V end was cut by 6 bases, the J end by 0 bases, with 14 bases between. The full variable domain, its missing parts supplied by reference TRBV29-1 and TRBJ1-1, is SAVISQKPSRDICQRGTSLTIQCQVDSQVTMMFWYRQQPGQSLTLIATANQGSEATYESGFVIDKFPISRPNLTFSTLTVSNMSPEDSSIYLCSVRDVDLNTEAFFGQGTRLTVV.

This clonotype was observed a handful of times. The CDR3 spells CASSSFDRGKGQPQHF. CDR3 sequence (DNA): TGTGCCAGCAGCTCTTTTGACAGGGGGAAGGGTCAGCCCCAGCATTTT. The chain recombines TRBV7-9 with TRBJ1-5, with 9 bases matching TRBD1. This CDR3 spans 16 amino acids. Germline values: CDR1 SEHNR, CDR2 FQNEAQ (reference sequence). With 4 bases clipped from V and 6 bases from J, the junction kept 10 bases outside the gene matches. The full variable domain, in which reference TRBV7-9 and TRBJ1-5 provide the parts outside the CDR3, is DTGVSQNPRHKITKRGQNVTFRCDPISEHNRLYWYRQTLGQGPEFLTYFQNEAQLEKSRLLSDRFSAERPKGSFSTLEIQRTEQGDSAMYLCASSSFDRGKGQPQHFGDGTRLSIL.

The V gene is TRBV20-1, the J gene TRBJ1-5; D gene unclear. Trimming pared 1 base from V and 3 bases from J, leaving 10 bases between. CDR3 length: 14 residues. CDR1 is DFQATT and CDR2 is SNEGSKA in the germline V gene (reference sequence). CDR3 DNA sequence: TGCAGTGCTAGAGTGGGCCAGGACAATCAGCCCCAGCATTTT. Translation gives CSARVGQDNQPQHF.

This chain uses TRBV12-3 or TRBV12-4 with TRBJ1-6; TRBD1 matches 8 bases. CDR3 length: 14 residues. V gave up 7 bases and J gave up 10 bases; unmatched junction bases: 9. The CDR3 sequence: CASNQGAAASPLHF. CDR3 DNA sequence: TGTGCCAGCAACCAGGGGGCCGCGGCGTCACCCCTCCACTTT.

A few counts support this clonotype. The gene calls are TRBV7-9 and TRBJ1-3, with D possibly matching TRBD1 (6 bases). V was shortened by 6 bases and J by 0 bases, with 9 bases between the two germline ends. The CDR3 totals 14 residues. CDR1 and CDR2 from the germline V gene are SEHNR and FQNEAQ (reference sequence). CDR3 DNA: TGTGCCAGCAGTACAGGGCCCTCTGGAAACACCATATATTTT. It specifies CASSTGPSGNTIYF. Full variable domain (rest looked up from reference TRBV7-9 and TRBJ1-3): DTGVSQNPRHKITKRGQNVTFRCDPISEHNRLYWYRQTLGQGPEFLTYFQNEAQLEKSRLLSDRFSAERPKGSFSTLEIQRTEQGDSAMYLCASSTGPSGNTIYFGEGSWLTVV.

The chain joins TRBV29-1 to TRBJ2-3; D remains unclear. The CDR3 is 14 residues long. The V end was cut by 5 bases, the J end by 4 bases, with 16 bases between. CDR1 and CDR2 (germline): SQVTM, ANQGSEA. The CDR3 DNA is TGCAGCGTTCAACTCGACGCATGGTCAGATACGCAGTATTTT. It yields the protein CSVQLDAWSDTQYF.

The V and J genes are TRBV7-2 and TRBJ2-5; no reliable D call. Germline V gene sequence: CDR1 SGHTA, CDR2 FQGNSA. The CDR3 length is 15 residues. Trimming took off 1 base at V and 7 bases at J, with 16 bases between the two ends. CDR3 bases: TGTGCCAGCAGCTTAGAGGAGCGCCCCTGGGGGACCCAGTACTTC. Its translation is CASSLEERPWGTQYF. Complete variable domain (other parts from reference TRBV7-2 and TRBJ2-5): GAGVSQSPSNKVTEKGKDVELRCDPISGHTALYWYRQSLGQGLEFLIYFQGNSAPDKSGLPSDRFSAERTGGSVSTLTIQRTQQEDSAVYLCASSLEERPWGTQYFGPGTRLLVL.